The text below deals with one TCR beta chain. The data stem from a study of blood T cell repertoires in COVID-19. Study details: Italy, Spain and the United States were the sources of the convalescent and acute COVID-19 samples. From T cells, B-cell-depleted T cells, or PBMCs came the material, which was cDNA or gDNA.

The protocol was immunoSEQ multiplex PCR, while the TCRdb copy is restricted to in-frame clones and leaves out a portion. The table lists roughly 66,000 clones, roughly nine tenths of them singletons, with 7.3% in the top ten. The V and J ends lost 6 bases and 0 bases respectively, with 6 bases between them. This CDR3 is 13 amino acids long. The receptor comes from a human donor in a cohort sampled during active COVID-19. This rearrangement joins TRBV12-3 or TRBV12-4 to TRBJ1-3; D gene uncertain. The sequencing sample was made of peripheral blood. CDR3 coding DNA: TGTGCCAGCAGCCCTAGCTCTGGAAACACCATATATTTT. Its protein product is CASSPSSGNTIYF.